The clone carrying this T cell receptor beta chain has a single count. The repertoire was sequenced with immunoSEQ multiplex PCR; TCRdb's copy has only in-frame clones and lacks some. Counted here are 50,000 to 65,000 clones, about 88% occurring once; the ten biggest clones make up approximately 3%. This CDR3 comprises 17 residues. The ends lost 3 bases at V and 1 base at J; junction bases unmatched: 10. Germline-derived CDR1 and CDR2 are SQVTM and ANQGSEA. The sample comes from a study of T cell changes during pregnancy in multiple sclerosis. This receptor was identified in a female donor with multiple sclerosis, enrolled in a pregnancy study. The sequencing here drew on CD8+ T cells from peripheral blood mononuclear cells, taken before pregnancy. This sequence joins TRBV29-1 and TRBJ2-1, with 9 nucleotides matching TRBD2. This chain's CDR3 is CSVEGDRLAGSYNEQFF. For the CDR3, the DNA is TGCAGCGTTGAGGGAGATAGGCTAGCGGGGTCCTACAATGAGCAGTTCTTC.